The rows below give T cell receptor beta chains drawn from one sample of a study of identical twins. TCRdb recomputed calls from the 5' RACE reads with MiXCR, one row per CDR3 protein. This sample yields about 450,000 distinct CDR3 sequences, of which less than 20% are seen a single time; 9% to 15% belongs to the top ten. Sequencing was performed on naive T cells sorted from blood. The receptors originated from a man aged 50-60 years in good health. CDR3s leave out the opening cysteine and the closing phenylalanine or tryptophan.

V gene: TRBV6-1; CDR3 protein: ASSEPRHQPQH
V gene: TRBV4-3; CDR3 protein: ASSQDRLGTAAQETQY
V gene: TRBV20-1; CDR3 protein: SARDHRLAKETQY
V gene: TRBV10-3; CDR3 protein: AISESGPGINTGELF
V gene: TRBV12-3/TRBV12-4; CDR3 protein: ASSLYRVLGEQY
V gene: TRBV20-1; CDR3 protein: SAGDPSGGNNEQF
V gene: TRBV29-1; CDR3 protein: SVSGGQGSSYEQY
V gene: TRBV4-2; CDR3 protein: ASSQEVTGRNSPLH
V gene: TRBV10-3; CDR3 protein: AISGSANYEQY
V gene: TRBV29-1; CDR3 protein: SVRAGANVLT
V gene: TRBV6-5; CDR3 protein: ASSYSLGSDEQY
V gene: TRBV20-1; CDR3 protein: SARLGYEQY
V gene: TRBV30; CDR3 protein: AWNGLAASNEQF
V gene: TRBV20-1; CDR3 protein: SAQPAGAPYNSPLH
V gene: TRBV6-5; CDR3 protein: ASSYSGGLEQY
V gene: TRBV5-6; CDR3 protein: ASSPRTSGSATDTQY
V gene: TRBV4-3; CDR3 protein: ASSQTTGEYEQY
V gene: TRBV20-1; CDR3 protein: SADGSGTYGANVLT
V gene: TRBV5-1; CDR3 protein: ASSPGANRVLESQY
V gene: TRBV18; CDR3 protein: ASSLSTEGTEAF
V gene: TRBV7-2; CDR3 protein: ASSFWSGQETQY
V gene: TRBV19; CDR3 protein: ASRGLAGDSYEQC
V gene: TRBV4-2; CDR3 protein: ASSQDPWTSGSSYNEQF
V gene: TRBV6-5; CDR3 protein: ASSYDGGGRPEQF
V gene: TRBV4-3; CDR3 protein: ASSQDLQRANTGELF
V gene: TRBV6-5; CDR3 protein: ASSSRPIQETQY
V gene: TRBV5-1; CDR3 protein: ASSRLAERETQY
V gene: TRBV20-1; CDR3 protein: SARDRDSTNPT
V gene: TRBV7-2; CDR3 protein: ASSFATDTQY
V gene: TRBV20-1; CDR3 protein: SASGGPGRDTQY
V gene: TRBV12-3/TRBV12-4; CDR3 protein: ASSSTGLEINQPQH
V gene: TRBV27; CDR3 protein: ASSSLGHNEQF
V gene: TRBV20-1; CDR3 protein: SAPYTGQFEQY
V gene: TRBV10-2; CDR3 protein: ASRAGHSYEQY
V gene: TRBV4-1; CDR3 protein: ASSPRGSGSTDTQY
V gene: TRBV5-6; CDR3 protein: ASSLVPRETQY
V gene: TRBV28; CDR3 protein: ASSYQGNEQY
V gene: TRBV29-1; CDR3 protein: SVYAQGTGYT
V gene: TRBV5-1; CDR3 protein: ASALAGGTYEQY
V gene: TRBV6-5; CDR3 protein: ASSYGTGTGNTIY
V gene: TRBV7-2; CDR3 protein: ASGGQLSNYGYT
V gene: TRBV6-2/TRBV6-3; CDR3 protein: ASTPGLISVQY
V gene: TRBV5-1; CDR3 protein: ASSRGTDNNSPLH
V gene: TRBV20-1; CDR3 protein: SVQGDRNEQF
V gene: TRBV6-2/TRBV6-3; CDR3 protein: ASSYGARGRTEAF
V gene: TRBV11-2; CDR3 protein: ASSLGAGLAYEQY
V gene: TRBV7-9; CDR3 protein: ASSRGQGTTEAF
V gene: TRBV29-1; CDR3 protein: SVARTGTNTEAF